The 30 T cell receptor beta chains given below trace back to one sample, sequenced in a study of beta chain features in type 1 diabetes (dated by TCRdb to the late 2010s). The receptor library was made with the immunoSEQ multiplex PCR assay. All of the isolated RNA was reverse transcribed with the High Capacity cDNA Reverse Transcription Kit, so expressed TCRB transcripts were sequenced. The table comes from immuneACCESS by way of TCRdb, which keeps in-frame sequences with V and J called. Part of the clones is missing from these tables; in studies checked, under half for an unresolved V gene and the rest for unknown reasons. Within this sample are about 410,000 clones, with around 13% of them counted one time only. The ten largest clones add up to approximately 0.035% of the sample. Specimen: naive CD4+ T cells from blood. The sample's cell subset or site label is to be understood as: true naive CD4+ T cells. The receptor set was obtained from a man aged 30-40 years in good health.

The V and J genes are TRBV9 and TRBJ2-3, with D possibly TRBD2 on 5 matching bases. Germline V gene data show CDR1 as SGDLS and CDR2 as YYNGEE. CDR3 length: 13 amino acids. V was shortened by 4 bases and J by 6 bases, with 12 bases between the two germline ends. CDR3 sequence: CASSTPGLDTQYF. CDR3 in DNA: TGTGCCAGCAGCACCCCGGGGTTGGATACGCAGTATTTT.

This clone has only a few counts. The chain recombines TRBV23-1 with TRBJ1-5; D unresolved. TRBV23-1 is marked as an open reading frame, function uncertain. This CDR3 region has 18 residues. Between the trimmed V and J ends, which lost 0 bases and 1 base, there was a span of 16 bases. Here the CDR3 reads CASSQSPRKDGSNQPQHF. The CDR3, as DNA: TGCGCCAGCAGTCAATCCCCACGTAAAGATGGGAGCAATCAGCCCCAGCATTTT.

This chain links TRBV4-3 with TRBJ1-2; D is unclear. The V end was cut by 6 bases, the J end by 2 bases, with 16 bases between. In germline, CDR1 is LGHNA, CDR2 YSLEER. The CDR3 totals 15 residues. The CDR3 DNA is TGCGCCAGCAGTCGGACCCCGGTGGAGAACTATGGCTACACCTTC. Protein: CASSRTPVENYGYTF.

In this sample, this clone turned up a few times. Sequence at one end of the junction differs from germline and may be a read error. CDR3 residues: CASSLGLAGSNEQFF. DNA for the CDR3: TGTGCTAGCAGCCTCGGACTAGCGGGAAGCAATGAGCAGTTCTTC. The chain employs TRBV7-7 and TRBJ2-1; 12 bases match TRBD2. In germline, CDR1 is SSHAT, CDR2 FNYEAQ (reference sequence). The length of the CDR3 is 15 residues.

J is TRBJ2-7 and V is TRBV7-9; D is unclear. This CDR3 comprises 12 residues. The V gene lost 5 bases and the J gene lost 7 bases, with 12 bases spanning the gap. Germline-derived CDR1 and CDR2 are SEHNR and FQNEAQ (reference sequence). CDR3 residues: CASSMEPREQYV. CDR3 nucleotides: TGTGCCAGCAGCATGGAACCTAGGGAGCAGTACGTC.

This CDR3 reads CATSSESSYNSPLHF. CDR3 nucleotides: TGCGCCACCTCGTCGGAGAGCTCCTATAATTCACCCCTCCACTTT. This chain links TRBV5-1 with TRBJ1-6; no definite D call. Trimming pared 9 bases from V and 0 bases from J, leaving 13 bases between. Germline V gives CDR1 SGHRS, CDR2 YFSETQ. This CDR3 region has 15 residues.

The rearrangement uses TRBV30 and TRBJ1-2; TRBD1 is a possible D gene (6 bases). Trimming stripped 2 bases from V and 4 bases from J, with 14 bases between. CDR3 size: 14 residues. CDR1 and CDR2 (germline): GTSNPN, SVGIG (reference sequence). DNA for the CDR3: TGTGCCTGGAGTCAGGACAGACTTCTCTATGGCTACACCTTC. Residues: CAWSQDRLLYGYTF. The full variable domain, its missing parts supplied by reference TRBV30 and TRBJ1-2, is SQTIHQWPATLVQPVGSPLSLECTVEGTSNPNLYWYRQAAGRGLQLLFYSVGIGQISSEVPQNLSASRPQDRQFILSSKKLLLSDSGFYLCAWSQDRLLYGYTFGSGTRLTVV.

V is TRBV5-6 and J is TRBJ2-6; D possibly corresponds to TRBD2 (6 bases). This CDR3 is 15 amino acids long. The ends were cut back, 1 base at V and 2 bases at J, with 7 bases in the middle. The germline gives CDR1 SGHDT, CDR2 YYEEEE. For the CDR3, the DNA is TGTGCCAGCAGCTTGTCGGGGGCTGGGGCCAACGTCCTGACTTTC. Protein: CASSLSGAGANVLTF. The variable domain in full, with the rest retrieved from reference TRBV5-6 and TRBJ2-6, is DAGVTQSPTHLIKTRGQQVTLRCSPKSGHDTVSWYQQALGQGPQFIFQYYEEEERQRGNFPDRFSGHQFPNYSSELNVNALLLGDSALYLCASSLSGAGANVLTFGAGSRLTVL.

The rearrangement uses TRBV7-2 and TRBJ2-3; maybe TRBD2 (6 bases). Deletions cut 5 bases from V and 5 bases from J, with 14 bases between. This CDR3 spans 14 amino acids. The germline V gene has CDR1 SGHTA and CDR2 FQGNSA. The CDR3 loop reads CASSPRGNKDTQYF. CDR3 sequence (DNA): TGTGCCAGCAGCCCACGCGGGAACAAAGATACGCAGTATTTT.

This clone was counted only a few times. The J gene is TRBJ2-7, the V gene TRBV28, with TRBD2 as a possible D gene (5 bases). Trimming stripped 7 bases from V and 2 bases from J, with 15 bases between. The V gene's germline CDR1 is MDHEN and CDR2 SYDVKM. The CDR3 runs to 14 residues. Here the CDR3 DNA reads TGTGCCAGCACTCCCCCGGGGAAGCCCTACGAGCAGTACGTC. It translates to CASTPPGKPYEQYV.

The chain couples TRBV5-4 to TRBJ2-3; D is uncertain. The germline CDR1 and CDR2 sequences are SGHNT and YYREEE (reference sequence). V was shortened by 3 bases and J by 4 bases, with 9 bases between the two germline ends. The CDR3 runs 13 residues. The CDR3 region is CASSSPRADTQYF. The CDR3 DNA sequence: TGTGCCAGCAGCTCCCCAAGGGCAGATACGCAGTATTTT.

The rearrangement links TRBV27 to TRBJ2-2, with 9 bases identical to TRBD1. Unmatched junction bases numbered 8, after V lost 2 bases and J lost 4 bases. Germline assignment: CDR1 MNHEY and CDR2 SMNVEV (reference sequence). There are 17 residues in the CDR3. The CDR3 is CASSLTGTGFGTGELFF. Here the CDR3 DNA reads TGTGCCAGCAGTTTAACCGGGACAGGGTTCGGCACCGGGGAGCTGTTTTTT.

This clone appeared a few times. The gene calls are TRBV2 and TRBJ1-1, with D hard to call. Between the trimmed V and J ends, which lost 2 bases and 0 bases, there was a span of 4 bases. The germline gives CDR1 SNHLY, CDR2 FYNNEI. This CDR3 spans 13 amino acids. This CDR3 reads CASSEFMNTEAFF. CDR3 bases: TGTGCCAGCAGTGAATTCATGAACACTGAAGCTTTCTTT.

This clone showed up just a few times. J is TRBJ1-6 and V is TRBV5-1; D uncertain. Trimming stripped 0 bases from V and 10 bases from J, with 11 bases between. This CDR3 comprises 14 residues. Germline values: CDR1 SGHRS, CDR2 YFSETQ. The CDR3 region is CASSLEADYSPLHF. The CDR3 DNA is TGCGCCAGCAGCTTGGAGGCAGATTACTCACCCCTCCACTTT.

J is TRBJ2-7 and V is TRBV4-3; D is possibly TRBD1 (5 bases). Germline CDR1 is LGHNA and CDR2 is YSLEER. This CDR3 is 13 amino acids long. Trimming took 4 bases from V and 2 from J, leaving 9 bases between them. The CDR3 reads CASSRDSTYEQYF. CDR3 nucleotides: TGCGCCAGCAGCCGAGACAGTACCTACGAGCAGTACTTC.

Only a few counts were recorded for this clone. The chain is built from TRBV18 and TRBJ2-2; the match to TRBD1 covers 8 bases. The germline gives CDR1 KGHSH, CDR2 LQKENI. There are 13 residues in the CDR3. V was pared by 6 bases and J by 4 bases, with 1 base of the junction left unmatched. In DNA, the CDR3 is TGTGCCAGCTCCGACAGGGGCACCGGGGAGCTGTTTTTT. Translation: CASSDRGTGELFF.

The chain employs TRBV2 and TRBJ1-1; weak D call: TRBD1 (5 bases). The CDR3 loop spans 15 amino acids. Trimming cost V 8 bases and J 4 bases, with 20 bases left between them. CDR1 and CDR2 (germline): SNHLY, FYNNEI. CDR3: CASPLLQGRSTEAFF. The CDR3 DNA reads TGTGCCAGCCCACTTTTGCAGGGCCGGAGCACTGAAGCTTTCTTT.

In its sample, this clone was seen a few times. Here the CDR3 DNA reads TGTGCCAGCAGTGAATTCGGCGGCTATGGCTACACCTTC. Amino acids: CASSEFGGYGYTF. The V and J genes are TRBV25-1 and TRBJ1-2; D unclear. The CDR3 totals 13 residues. Trimming left V 1 base short and J 4 bases short, with 7 bases between. CDR1 and CDR2 from the germline V gene are MGHDK and SYGVNS.

The table lists this clone with a few counts. The rearrangement joins TRBV11-3 to TRBJ2-1, with 8 bases that match TRBD1. The CDR3 has 16 residues. V trimming: 5 bases; J trimming: 9 bases; junction bases outside the gene matches: 15. Germline-derived CDR1 and CDR2 are SGHNT and YENEEA. CDR3 in amino acids: CASSPRVQGAIGEQFF. The CDR3 DNA follows: TGTGCCAGCAGCCCACGGGTTCAGGGGGCGATCGGTGAGCAGTTCTTC. The variable domain in full, completed from reference TRBV11-3 and TRBJ2-1, reads EAGVVQSPRYKIIEKKQPVAFWCNPISGHNTLYWYLQNLGQGPELLIRYENEEAVDDSQLPKDRFSAERLKGVDSTLKIQPAELGDSAVYLCASSPRVQGAIGEQFFGPGTRLTVL.

This clone was picked up a small number of times. The sample has other DNA sequences that encode this CDR3 too. The chain links TRBV18 to TRBJ2-7; D gene unclear. This CDR3 region has 13 residues. Germline V CDR1 and CDR2: KGHSH, LQKENI. The V and J ends lost 0 bases and 0 bases respectively, with 3 bases between them. The CDR3, as DNA: TGTGCCAGCTCACCACCTACCTCCTACGAGCAGTACTTC. Translated, it gives CASSPPTSYEQYF.

This clone was recorded a few times. J is TRBJ1-2 and V is TRBV30; D is perhaps TRBD1 (6 bases). The CDR3 covers 13 residues. The V gene's germline CDR1 is GTSNPN and CDR2 SVGIG (reference sequence). V gave up 4 bases and J gave up 7 bases, with 16 bases separating them. DNA of the CDR3: TGTGCCTGGACAGCAGGAGGGGGTTCTGGCTACACCTTC. Protein: CAWTAGGGSGYTF.

This clone was seen a few times. The V gene is TRBV18, the J gene TRBJ1-6, with 7 bases that match TRBD1. The V segment lost 3 bases and the J segment 4 bases; nucleotides outside the gene matches: 6. This CDR3 has 16 amino acids. Germline values: CDR1 KGHSH, CDR2 LQKENI. The CDR3 bases are TGTGCCAGCTCACCTTCCGGGACAGCTTATAATTCACCCCTCCACTTT. It translates to CASSPSGTAYNSPLHF.

The genes are TRBV5-1 and TRBJ2-5; D remains unclear. Trimming removed 3 bases at V and 2 bases at J, with 8 bases between. This CDR3 has 13 residues. Per the germline V gene, CDR1 is SGHRS and CDR2 is YFSETQ. CDR3 in DNA: TGCGCCAGCAGCTACGGGCCACAAGAGACCCAGTACTTC. It codes for CASSYGPQETQYF.

The gene calls are TRBV7-2 and TRBJ2-5, with 10 bases matching TRBD2. Germline V gene lookup returns CDR1 SGHTA and CDR2 FQGNSA. The V and J ends lost 1 base and 5 bases, in that order; junction bases with no gene match: 16. The CDR3 spans 19 residues. The CDR3 nucleotides are TGTGCCAGCAGCTTAGACGGCGCGCGGTCTAGCGGGAGTCCGGAGACCCAGTACTTC. Protein: CASSLDGARSSGSPETQYF.

This clone has a handful of counts. The rearrangement uses TRBV29-1 and TRBJ1-1; D not certain. This CDR3 has 13 amino acids. CDR1 SQVTM and CDR2 ANQGSEA come from the germline V gene. Trimming shortened V by 2 bases and J by 5 bases, and 12 bases separated the two germline ends. The CDR3 protein is CSVEPRGWTEAFF. In DNA, the CDR3 is TGCAGCGTTGAACCCCGGGGATGGACTGAAGCTTTCTTT.

Only a few counts were recorded for this clone. This CDR3 reads CASSYFGQGYEQFF. CDR3 coding DNA: TGTGCCAGCAGTTACTTCGGACAGGGCTATGAGCAGTTCTTC. The genes are TRBV6-6 and TRBJ2-1, with 8 nucleotides matching TRBD1. The CDR3 has 14 residues. V lost 1 base and J lost 8; bases outside the gene matches: 4. Germline V lookup: CDR1 MNHNY, CDR2 SVGAGI (reference sequence).

This clone was seen ten or more times. Other DNA sequences in this sample translate to the same CDR3. This chain connects TRBV29-1 to TRBJ1-4; D uncertain. Germline V gene lookup returns CDR1 SQVTM and CDR2 ANQGSEA. Trimming shortened V by 7 bases and J by 8 bases, and 8 bases separated the two germline ends. This CDR3 region has 10 residues. The CDR3 here is CSGGDEKLFF. In DNA, the CDR3 is TGCAGCGGAGGAGACGAAAAACTGTTTTTT.

The sample holds one count of this clone. V gene TRBV6-5 combines with J gene TRBJ2-7, with no clear D. CDR3 size: 15 residues. CDR1 is MNHEY and CDR2 is SVGAGI in the germline V gene. Trimming took 5 bases from V and 7 from J, leaving 21 bases between them. The CDR3 is CASSKTAGRSREQYV. CDR3 nucleotides: TGTGCCAGCAGTAAAACAGCCGGTCGGTCCAGAGAGCAGTACGTC.

The CDR3 coding sequence is TGTGCCATCAGTGATACCACCGGGGAGCTGTTTTTT. Its protein product is CAISDTTGELFF. J is TRBJ2-2 and V is TRBV10-3; D remains ambiguous. The germline V and J ends were trimmed by 3 bases and 4 bases, with 3 bases remaining between them. Per germline, CDR1 ENHRY and CDR2 SYGVKD. The CDR3 totals 12 residues.

The chain carries TRBV30 and TRBJ2-1; D might be TRBD2 (5 bases). Germline V gene lookup returns CDR1 GTSNPN and CDR2 SVGIG (reference sequence). The CDR3 consists of 13 residues. Trimming pared 2 bases from V and 8 bases from J, leaving 13 bases between. The CDR3 sequence: CAWSRESTHEQFF. CDR3 DNA: TGTGCCTGGAGTCGGGAAAGCACCCATGAGCAGTTCTTC.